This T cell receptor (beta chain) emerged from a study of control samples from healthy donors and cancer patients. Trimming at V came to 1 base and at J to 0 bases, leaving 3 bases not matched to a gene. This CDR3 region has 15 residues. Germline V gene sequence: CDR1 LGHNA, CDR2 YSLEER. Only in-frame clones appear in the TCRdb table, and some are missing; sequencing was by immunoSEQ multiplex PCR. The sample lists some 40,000 clones, around 83% seen once, with roughly a fifth in the top ten. Specimen: PBMCs. The chain has TRBV4-3 and TRBJ2-7, with TRBD1 matching 7 bases. The sequence was obtained from a woman in her fifties or sixties with lung cancer. The CDR3 is CASSQGGTASYEQYF. The CDR3, as DNA: TGCGCCAGCAGCCAAGGTGGGACAGCCTCCTACGAGCAGTACTTC.